A single sample gave rise to the 20 T cell receptor beta chains below, sequenced in a study of CD8 T cells in ankylosing spondylitis. General study points: Roughly 8 highly homologous variants made up a TCR beta motif that seemed to typify ankylosing spondylitis blood.

TCRdb reanalysed the 5' RACE reads using MiXCR and keeps one entry per CDR3 protein. The sample shows 750,000 to 850,000 distinct CDR3 sequences, approximately 12% of them seen only once. No antigen has been identified for these receptors. The sequenced material came from blood, either unsorted or a sorted T cell fraction (not recorded which). The origin of the receptors is a male donor with ankylosing spondylitis.

This clonotype appeared a few times. This sequence joins TRBV7-2 and TRBJ2-4, with 10 bases identical to TRBD2. This CDR3 is 15 amino acids long. Trimming at V came to 6 bases and at J to 9 bases, leaving 11 bases not matched to a gene. In germline, CDR1 is SGHTA, CDR2 FQGNSA. The CDR3 sequence is CASSPLAGARGIQYF. CDR3 bases: TGTGCCAGCAGTCCTCTAGCGGGAGCGCGGGGCATTCAGTACTTC.

This clonotype was seen many times. This chain links TRBV5-1 with TRBJ2-3; D is unclear. CDR3 length: 15 amino acids. Germline lookup yields CDR1 SGHRS and CDR2 YFSETQ. Deletions cut 1 base from V and 0 bases from J, with 9 bases between. For the CDR3, the DNA is TGCGCCAGCAGCTTGACTGGGCCTAGCACAGATACGCAGTATTTT. Its translation: CASSLTGPSTDTQYF.

This clonotype has a handful of counts. V gene TRBV9 combines with J gene TRBJ2-3; D is unclear. Per germline, CDR1 SGDLS and CDR2 YYNGEE. The V end lost 2 bases, the J end lost 2 bases, and 15 bases lay between the germline ends. The CDR3 is made up of 16 amino acids. The CDR3 DNA sequence: TGTGCCAGCAGCGTTGGGTACTCCGGCAACACAGATACGCAGTATTTT. It codes for CASSVGYSGNTDTQYF.

This clonotype was picked up a small number of times. The chain couples TRBV3-1 to TRBJ1-1, with no clear D. The CDR3 is 12 amino acids. Trimming removed 0 bases at V and 7 bases at J, with 6 bases between. Germline CDR1 is LGHDT and CDR2 is YNNKEL (reference sequence). CDR3 loop: CASSQDPLEAFF. In DNA, the CDR3 is TGTGCCAGCAGCCAAGACCCACTTGAAGCTTTCTTT.

This chain links TRBV10-3 with TRBJ1-5; 8 bases agree with TRBD1. The junction had 7 bases not matched to a gene; V was cut back by 6 bases and J by 6 bases. Germline CDR1 is ENHRY and CDR2 is SYGVKD. The CDR3 totals 14 residues. CDR3 protein: CAISPRTGSQPQHF. The CDR3, as DNA: TGTGCCATCAGCCCCCGGACAGGGAGTCAGCCCCAGCATTTT.

The genes are TRBV20-1 and TRBJ2-5; D could derive from TRBD1 or TRBD2 (5 bases each). This CDR3 has 13 amino acids. Looked up from germline, CDR1 is DFQATT and CDR2 is SNEGSKA (reference sequence). DNA for the CDR3: TGCAGCGGCATGGGGGAGTGGAGGGAGACCCAGTACTTC. Amino acid sequence: CSGMGEWRETQYF.

This clonotype was seen a handful of times. The genes are TRBV15 and TRBJ1-1, with a possible D match to TRBD1 (6 bases). Trimming cost V 5 bases and J 0 bases, with 13 bases left between them. CDR3 length: 15 amino acids. Germline V gives CDR1 LNHNV, CDR2 YYDKDF (reference sequence). DNA for the CDR3: TGTGCCACCAGCCCAGAGGGGGGGATGAACACTGAAGCTTTCTTT. Translated, it gives CATSPEGGMNTEAFF.

The V call is TRBV20-1, the J call TRBJ1-5; D uncertain. Germline CDR1 is DFQATT and CDR2 is SNEGSKA (reference sequence). The CDR3 totals 14 residues. Trimming left V 1 base short and J 0 bases short, with 7 bases between. The DNA of the CDR3 is TGCAGTGCTAGAGGGGTCTATAGCAATCAGCCCCAGCATTTT. Encoded protein: CSARGVYSNQPQHF.

The rearrangement joins TRBV5-1 to TRBJ2-6, with 7 positions matching TRBD1. The V segment lost 1 base and the J segment 2 bases; nucleotides outside the gene matches: 3. The germline V gene has CDR1 SGHRS and CDR2 YFSETQ. The CDR3 has 16 amino acids. DNA for the CDR3: TGCGCCAGCAGCTTGCCCGACAGGGCTGGGGCCAACGTCCTGACTTTC. Residues: CASSLPDRAGANVLTF.

The chain employs TRBV4-2 and TRBJ2-1, with 7 bases identical to TRBD2. The germline gives CDR1 LGHNA, CDR2 YNFKEQ. The CDR3 runs to 16 residues. V lost 4 bases, J lost 2 bases, and 8 bases stayed unmatched. The CDR3 nucleotides are TGTGCCAGCAGCCCCCAACCGGGGGGAACCTACAATGAGCAGTTCTTC. Translation gives CASSPQPGGTYNEQFF.

This clonotype was observed a few times. The chain combines TRBV10-3 with TRBJ1-2; 7 nucleotides match TRBD1. The germline V gene has CDR1 ENHRY and CDR2 SYGVKD. V dropped 11 bases and J dropped 4; count of bases not matched to a gene: 13. CDR3 size: 14 residues. The CDR3 region is CASHPDRTSYGYTF. The CDR3 DNA reads TGTGCCTCACACCCGGACAGGACCTCCTATGGCTACACCTTC.

This chain uses TRBV20-1 with TRBJ2-5; maybe TRBD1 (6 bases). The CDR3 contains 13 residues. V was pared by 3 bases and J by 3 bases, with 11 bases between. Germline lookup yields CDR1 DFQATT and CDR2 SNEGSKA (reference sequence). The CDR3 sequence is CSASMDREETQYF. The CDR3 DNA follows: TGCAGTGCTAGTATGGACAGAGAAGAGACCCAGTACTTC.

This chain connects TRBV24-1 to TRBJ2-3; possibly TRBD2 for D (6 bases). The CDR3 has 15 residues. The V end lost 3 bases, the J end lost 0 bases, and 9 bases lay between the germline ends. Germline CDR1 reads KGHDR; CDR2 reads SFDVKD. In DNA form, the CDR3 reads TGTGCCACCAGTGATGGAGGGTTAAGCACAGATACGCAGTATTTT. It translates to CATSDGGLSTDTQYF.

This clonotype turned up a few times. This chain joins TRBV25-1 and TRBJ2-7; unclear D gene. CDR1 and CDR2 (germline): MGHDK, SYGVNS. The CDR3 runs to 13 residues. Trimming cost V 1 base and J 8 bases, with 12 bases left between them. Written as DNA, the CDR3 is TGTGCCAGCAGTGAATTAGCTAGAGTACAGCAGTACTTC. Its translation is CASSELARVQQYF.

This clonotype was seen more than once but under ten times. V and J are TRBV4-1 and TRBJ2-5; tentative D call: TRBD2 (6 bases). V was shortened by 0 bases and J by 7 bases, with 15 bases between the two germline ends. The CDR3 is 15 amino acids. Germline V gene data show CDR1 as MGHRA and CDR2 as YSYEKL. CDR3 region: CASSQDPAGRGTQYF. As DNA, the CDR3 is TGCGCCAGCAGCCAAGATCCCGCAGGGCGGGGGACCCAGTACTTC.

This clonotype was seen many times. The chain carries TRBV18 and TRBJ1-5; 7 nucleotides match TRBD1. CDR3 length: 14 amino acids. The germline V gene has CDR1 KGHSH and CDR2 LQKENI. Trimming at V came to 6 bases and at J to 7 bases, leaving 9 bases not matched to a gene. CDR3 bases: TGTGCCAGCTCGCCTACAGGGGCCAGCCAGCCCCAGCATTTT. Amino acid sequence: CASSPTGASQPQHF.

About this clonotype itself: A much larger clonotype is one base distant, so this may be a read error. This chain connects TRBV7-3 to TRBJ2-1; a possible D gene is TRBD1 (6 bases). The CDR3 covers 13 residues. Germline V gives CDR1 SGHTA, CDR2 FQGTGA. The CDR3 coding sequence is TGTGCCAGCAGCTTGGGACACTACCATGAGCAGTTCTTC. Amino acid sequence: CASSLGHYHEQFF.

This clonotype has only a few counts. This chain links TRBV10-1 with TRBJ2-7; TRBD2 might be the D (5 bases). V lost 0 bases to trimming and J lost 3 bases, with 12 bases between them. Germline CDR1 is WNHNN and CDR2 is SYGVQD (reference sequence). This CDR3 region has 15 residues. The CDR3 here is CASSESGVGDYEQYF. Written as DNA, the CDR3 is TGCGCCAGCAGTGAGTCTGGCGTGGGAGACTACGAGCAGTACTTC.

This clonotype was counted at least ten times. This rearrangement joins TRBV7-2 to TRBJ1-2, with 9 bases that match TRBD1. The V segment lost 5 bases and the J segment 6 bases; nucleotides outside the gene matches: 10. Germline-derived CDR1 and CDR2 are SGHTA and FQGNSA. CDR3 size: 15 residues. The CDR3 spells CASSPYRDRDNGYTF. CDR3 in DNA: TGTGCCAGCAGCCCATACCGGGACAGGGATAATGGCTACACCTTC.

This clonotype occurred a few times. The chain combines TRBV10-3 with TRBJ2-5; D is uncertain. The CDR3 totals 16 residues. The germline V and J ends were trimmed by 0 bases and 4 bases, with 15 bases remaining between them. The germline gives CDR1 ENHRY, CDR2 SYGVKD. In DNA form, the CDR3 reads TGTGCCATCAGTGAGTCTTTGGGCGGCCTGGGAGAGACCCAGTACTTC. Translation: CAISESLGGLGETQYF.